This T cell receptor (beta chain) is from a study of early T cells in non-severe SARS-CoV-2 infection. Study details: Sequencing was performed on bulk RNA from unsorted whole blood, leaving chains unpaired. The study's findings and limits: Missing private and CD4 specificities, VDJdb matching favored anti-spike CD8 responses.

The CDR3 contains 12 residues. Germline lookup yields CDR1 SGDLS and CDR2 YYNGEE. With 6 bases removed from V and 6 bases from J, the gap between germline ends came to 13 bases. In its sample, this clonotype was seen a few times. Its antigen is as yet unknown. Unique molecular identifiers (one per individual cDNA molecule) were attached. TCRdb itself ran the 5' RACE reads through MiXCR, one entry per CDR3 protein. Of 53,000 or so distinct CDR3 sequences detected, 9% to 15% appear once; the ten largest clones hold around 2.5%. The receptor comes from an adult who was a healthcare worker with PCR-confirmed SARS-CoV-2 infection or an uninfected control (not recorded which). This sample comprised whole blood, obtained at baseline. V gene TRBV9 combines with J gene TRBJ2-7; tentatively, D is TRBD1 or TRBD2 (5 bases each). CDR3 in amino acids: CASKGLAPEQYF. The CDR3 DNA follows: TGTGCCAGCAAGGGGCTAGCCCCCGAGCAGTACTTC.